The present entry profiles one T cell receptor (beta chain) with its context. The antigen it recognizes is unknown. No base quality information exists; no much larger clone differs at one position. The immunoSEQ Assay, a bias-controlled multiplex PCR, was used to amplify TCRbeta CDR3 regions from genomic DNA. The original methods were these. The number of nucleated cells in each sample was estimated by amplification of reference gene primers within the assay. To quantify the absolute abundance of each unique TCRbeta CDR3 rearrangement, sequence reads were collapsed and filtered. For each sample, productive Simpson clonality was calculated as the square root of Simpson's diversity index across productive rearrangements. Entries here come from immuneACCESS through TCRdb and include only in-frame sequences with V and J called. Some clones fail to appear in such tables; in the studies checked, an unresolved V gene covers under half of the shortfall, and the cause of the remainder is unknown. V, J and clone size were drawn from that table, and D and trimming were deduced from the DNA. Within this sample are about 53,000 clones, with 82% of them counted one time only. 11% to 15% of the sample is held by the ten biggest clonotypes.

This sample stems from a study of blood T cell repertoires in COVID-19 (dated by TCRdb to about 2020). Concerning the study at large: Collaborator samples came from the United States, Italy and Spain and covered acute and convalescent phases of COVID-19. Samples came from the ongoing ImmuneRACE study (first 160 participants) plus 1,254 subjects from 6 global collaborators. Where HLA class I and class II types were available, the types were taken from metadata supplied by the sample provider, not from assay-based typing. A freely available public database, intended as a resource for researchers studying the immune response to SARS-CoV-2, is where the repertoires were released. A de-identified subject ID, COVID-19 status, age in years and sex were almost always included in the sample metadata. The material from the prospective study consisted of cDNA or gDNA derived from T cells, B-cell-depleted T cells, or PBMCs. Deeply sampled blood TCRbeta repertoires from subjects exposed to, actively infected with, or recovered from COVID-19 were included in the dataset.

What the research found in general, with its limitations: How much clinical and demographic metadata was included differed by source and by participant, and the metadata was provided uncurated.

Each collaborating institution followed its own protocols to collect whole blood in K2EDTA tubes. Collaborator samples were shipped for TCRbeta analysis as frozen whole blood, isolated PBMCs, or DNA extracted from either sample type. This TCR was recovered from a human donor in a cohort sampled during active COVID-19. Sequenced material: peripheral blood.

CDR3 region: CASSSGGHQDTQYF. The sequence in DNA is TGTGCCAGTTCTAGCGGGGGGCATCAAGATACGCAGTATTTT. In this chain, TRBV6-4 is recombined with TRBJ2-3; TRBD2 agrees with 11 junctional bases. Inclusive of the bounding cysteine and phenylalanine, the CDR3 is 14 residues long. The retained sequence is limited to the CDR3, 42 bases, with the frame set at the first base. V is cut back by 9 bases and J by 5 bases, with 7 bases in the junction unmatched. Looking up the germline V gene yields CDR1 MRHNA and CDR2 SNTAGT.